A single sample gave rise to the 20 T cell receptor beta chains below, sequenced in a study of T cells in Graves' hyperthyroidism and ophthalmopathy. The TCR beta CDR3 regions underwent amplification using RNA transcripts as the source. A set of HTBI primers served as the primers for a first-round RT-PCR of the TCR CDR3. In TCRdb, the multiplex PCR reads were re-called with MiXCR into one record per CDR3 protein. This sample has roughly 500,000 distinct CDR3 sequences, with 46% found just once. Sample: peripheral blood or thyroid tissue (not recorded which). The receptors derive from an adult woman with Graves' disease, either hyperthyroidism or ophthalmopathy (not recorded which).

In this sample, this clonotype turned up many times. The V and J genes are TRBV12-3 or TRBV12-4 and TRBJ1-2, with D tentatively TRBD1 (5 bases). The CDR3 has 17 amino acids. The V end was cut by 4 bases, the J end by 2 bases, with 20 bases between. The CDR3 sequence is CASSSAGWDLKNYGYTF. The CDR3 nucleotides are TGTGCCAGCAGTTCAGCAGGGTGGGACCTGAAGAACTATGGCTACACCTTC.

Worth noting for this clonotype: This may be a read error: a much more frequent sequence differs by one nucleotide. The rearrangement uses TRBV20-1 and TRBJ2-7; TRBD2 matches at 11 bases. Germline loops: CDR1 DFQATT, CDR2 SNEGSKA (reference sequence). With 6 bases clipped from V and 6 bases from J, the junction kept 7 bases outside the gene matches. CDR3 length: 13 residues. This chain's CDR3 is CSARTSGPVEQYF. The CDR3 DNA sequence: TGCAGTGCCCGGACTAGCGGGCCCGTCGAGCAGTACTTC.

V and J are TRBV2 and TRBJ1-5, with D possibly matching TRBD1 (5 bases). This CDR3 comprises 17 residues. Trimming removed 5 bases at V and 6 bases at J, with 23 bases between. Germline CDR1 is SNHLY and CDR2 is FYNNEI. The CDR3, as DNA: TGTGCCAGCAGTCTTATACCTCGGGGGTTGTCCCCTCAGCCCCAGCATTTT. Protein sequence: CASSLIPRGLSPQPQHF.

The chain uses TRBV7-6 and TRBJ1-5; TRBD1 might be the D (5 bases). The CDR3 contains 16 residues. Deletions cut 6 bases from V and 5 bases from J, with 20 bases between. CDR1 is SGHVS and CDR2 is FNYEAQ in the germline V gene. CDR3: CASSPRGRSSDQPQHF. The CDR3 nucleotides read TGTGCCAGCAGTCCCCGGGGCAGGAGTTCCGATCAGCCCCAGCATTTT. Full variable domain (remainder filled in from reference TRBV7-6 and TRBJ1-5): GAGVSQSPRYKVTKRGQDVALRCDPISGHVSLYWYRQALGQGPEFLTYFNYEAQQDKSGLPNDRFSAERPEGSISTLTIQRTEQRDSAMYRCASSPRGRSSDQPQHFGDGTRLSIL.

The chain joins TRBV20-1 to TRBJ2-5; weak D call: TRBD1 (6 bases). CDR3 length: 13 residues. Trimming left V 4 bases short and J 2 bases short, with 11 bases between. Germline V gene data show CDR1 as DFQATT and CDR2 as SNEGSKA (reference sequence). The CDR3 reads CSATQGRQETQYF. The CDR3 bases are TGCAGTGCTACACAGGGACGGCAAGAGACCCAGTACTTC.

This clonotype was seen once. V is TRBV7-9 and J is TRBJ2-5, with D possibly being TRBD1 (6 bases). V lost 2 bases and J lost 9, with 16 bases in between. Germline lookup yields CDR1 SEHNR and CDR2 FQNEAQ (reference sequence). CDR3 length: 14 amino acids. In nucleotides, the CDR3 is TGTGCCAGCAGCTTACTAGGAGGTGGACAGCCCCAGTACTTC. Amino acid sequence: CASSLLGGGQPQYF.

The rearrangement joins TRBV19 to TRBJ2-5; a weak D match, TRBD1 (5 bases). This CDR3 comprises 13 residues. Looked up from germline, CDR1 is LNHDA and CDR2 is SQIVND (reference sequence). V lost 8 bases and J lost 2, with 12 bases in between. The CDR3 loop reads CASGSQGQETQYF. In DNA form, the CDR3 reads TGTGCCAGTGGCTCTCAGGGACAAGAGACCCAGTACTTC. The full variable domain, rest sourced from reference TRBV19 and TRBJ2-5, is DGGITQSPKYLFRKEGQNVTLSCEQNLNHDAMYWYRQDPGQGLRLIYYSQIVNDFQKGDIAEGYSVSREKKESFPLTVTSAQKNPTAFYLCASGSQGQETQYFGPGTRLLVL.

This CDR3 is CASTPRGDRDSPLHF. The CDR3 DNA reads TGTGCCAGTACCCCGAGGGGGGATCGTGATTCACCCCTCCACTTT. V is TRBV19 and J is TRBJ1-6; D might be TRBD1 (6 bases). The CDR3 contains 15 residues. CDR1 and CDR2 (germline): LNHDA, SQIVND (reference sequence). Trimming pared 7 bases from V and 8 bases from J, leaving 18 bases between.

The chain's CDR3 is CAISESGGLPTGELFF. CDR3 nucleotides: TGTGCCATCAGTGAGTCGGGAGGCTTGCCCACCGGGGAGCTGTTTTTT. The V call is TRBV10-3, the J call TRBJ2-2, with TRBD2 as a possible D gene (6 bases). The CDR3 covers 16 residues. Germline CDR1 reads ENHRY; CDR2 reads SYGVKD. V lost 0 bases and J lost 4, with 12 bases in between.

The rearrangement links TRBV20-1 to TRBJ2-7, with D tentatively TRBD2 (6 bases). V dropped 0 bases and J dropped 7 bases, with 10 bases sitting between them. Germline V gene data show CDR1 as DFQATT and CDR2 as SNEGSKA (reference sequence). The length of the CDR3 is 12 residues. CDR3 sequence: CSAREPGREQYF. The CDR3 DNA reads as TGCAGTGCTAGAGAACCAGGGAGGGAGCAGTACTTC.

Comment on this clonotype: At one of its ends the junction is not consistent with the germline gene, which may arise from a read error. V gene TRBV7-7 combines with J gene TRBJ1-2; a possible D gene is TRBD1 (6 bases). The CDR3 consists of 13 residues. Looked up from germline, CDR1 is SSHAT and CDR2 is FNYEAQ (reference sequence). The CDR3 protein is CASSLVGGEGYTF. CDR3 bases: TGTGCTAGCAGCTTAGTGGGGGGCGAAGGCTACACCTTC.

As concerns this clonotype: The junction departs from germline at one end; a sequencing error may be responsible. V is TRBV18 and J is TRBJ2-7, with D unresolved. CDR1 and CDR2 from the germline V gene are KGHSH and LQKENI. The length of the CDR3 is 13 residues. The DNA for the CDR3 is TGTGCCAGCCCACCATGGGTAGGCAACGAGCAGTACTTC. This gives the protein CASPPWVGNEQYF.

V is TRBV11-2 and J is TRBJ1-5; D gene ambiguous. V shed 0 bases and J shed 4 bases, with 10 bases lying between them. The CDR3 is 15 amino acids. Germline CDR1 SGHAT, CDR2 FQNNGV. The CDR3 region is CASSLDSPWNQPQHF. The CDR3 DNA follows: TGTGCCAGCAGCTTAGACAGCCCCTGGAATCAGCCCCAGCATTTT.

The chain uses TRBV11-2 and TRBJ2-5; D is uncertain. CDR1 and CDR2 (germline): SGHAT, FQNNGV. Trimming pared 5 bases from V and 5 bases from J, leaving 24 bases between. There are 17 residues in the CDR3. This CDR3 is CASSLRGGSLNRETQYF. CDR3 bases: TGTGCCAGCAGCCTACGTGGTGGGTCCTTAAATCGGGAGACCCAGTACTTC.

The chain couples TRBV2 to TRBJ2-6, with a tentative D call TRBD1 (5 bases). With 8 bases removed from V and 0 bases from J, the gap between germline ends came to 11 bases. This CDR3 has 15 residues. CDR1 SNHLY and CDR2 FYNNEI come from the germline V gene. In DNA form, the CDR3 reads TGTGCCAGCGCACAGGAGAGCTCTGGGGCCAACGTCCTGACTTTC. It yields the protein CASAQESSGANVLTF.

The chain couples TRBV15 to TRBJ2-5, with D possibly TRBD1 on 6 matching bases. Between the trimmed V and J ends, which lost 4 bases and 1 base, there was a span of 13 bases. The CDR3 is 15 residues long. The germline V gene has CDR1 LNHNV and CDR2 YYDKDF (reference sequence). The CDR3 region is CATSTNGQIQETQYF. The CDR3, as DNA: TGTGCCACCAGCACAAACGGACAGATCCAAGAGACCCAGTACTTC.

The gene calls are TRBV20-1 and TRBJ2-7; 7 nucleotides align to TRBD1. There are 15 residues in the CDR3. J was trimmed by 1 base and V by 5 bases; bases with no gene match: 11. Germline CDR1 is DFQATT and CDR2 is SNEGSKA (reference sequence). CDR3 DNA sequence: TGCAGTGCTCCGCTACAGGGGACATTGTCCTACGAGCAGTACTTC. Its translation is CSAPLQGTLSYEQYF.

The table lists this clonotype with many counts. The chain recombines TRBV16 with TRBJ2-5, with 7 nucleotides matching TRBD2. CDR1 is KGHSY, CDR2 FQNENV, per germline. This CDR3 comprises 12 residues. J gave up 3 bases and V 8 bases, and 3 bases lay outside the gene matches. The CDR3 DNA is TGTGCCAGCCGCGGACTAGAAGAGACCCAGTACTTC. Encoded protein: CASRGLEETQYF.

This clonotype was counted ten times or more. This sequence joins TRBV25-1 and TRBJ1-1; D not certain. The CDR3 runs 12 residues. Germline V gene data show CDR1 as MGHDK and CDR2 as SYGVNS. Trimming left V 4 bases short and J 1 base short, with 4 bases between. CDR3 in DNA: TGTGCCAGCAGTGCACAGAACACTGAAGCTTTCTTT. Protein: CASSAQNTEAFF.

The chain is built from TRBV3-1 and TRBJ2-7, with D perhaps TRBD1 (7 bases). With 1 base removed from V and 7 bases from J, the gap between germline ends came to 17 bases. From germline, CDR1 is LGHDT and CDR2 YNNKEL (reference sequence). This CDR3 comprises 15 residues. The CDR3 region has the DNA TGTGCCAGCAGCCAAGGCGGCCAGGGGGGCGCAGAGCAGTACTTC. Protein product: CASSQGGQGGAEQYF.